These 30 T cell receptor beta chains were all obtained from the same sample, sequenced in a study of blood T cell repertoires in COVID-19. Generated by immunoSEQ multiplex PCR, the TCRdb table keeps only in-frame clones and is missing some. This table holds around 150,000 clones, 70% to 80% found once. The material sequenced was peripheral blood. These receptors were obtained from a man in his sixties who had recovered from COVID-19.

The chain couples TRBV5-4 to TRBJ2-2; D perhaps matches TRBD2 (6 bases). V dropped 0 bases and J dropped 6 bases, with 15 bases sitting between them. The CDR3 has 16 amino acids. Germline V gene data show CDR1 as SGHNT and CDR2 as YYREEE (reference sequence). This CDR3 is CASSLEGGAFAGELFF. The DNA for the CDR3 is TGTGCCAGCAGCTTGGAAGGCGGGGCGTTCGCCGGGGAGCTGTTTTTT.

This sequence joins TRBV2 and TRBJ1-2, with TRBD1 matching over 10 bases. The CDR3 has 13 amino acids. The ends lost 7 bases at V and 6 bases at J; junction bases unmatched: 5. From germline, CDR1 is SNHLY and CDR2 FYNNEI. The CDR3: CASKGTGVNGYTF. Here the CDR3 DNA reads TGTGCCAGCAAGGGGACAGGGGTGAATGGCTACACCTTC.

This chain joins TRBV19 and TRBJ2-5; 7 bases are shared with TRBD1. This CDR3 has 13 residues. Germline loops: CDR1 LNHDA, CDR2 SQIVND (reference sequence). V dropped 5 bases and J dropped 3; count of bases not matched to a gene: 3. CDR3 in amino acids: CASSWGQKETQYF. CDR3 coding DNA: TGTGCCAGTAGTTGGGGACAGAAAGAGACCCAGTACTTC.

This sequence joins TRBV7-2 and TRBJ1-5; TRBD1 might be the D (6 bases). V dropped 3 bases and J dropped 4 bases, with 10 bases sitting between them. This CDR3 spans 14 amino acids. Germline CDR1 is SGHTA and CDR2 is FQGNSA. The CDR3 region has the DNA TGTGCCAGCAGCTTTGGACAGAAGAATCAGCCCCAGCATTTT. Protein product: CASSFGQKNQPQHF.

The chain is built from TRBV30 and TRBJ1-5, with D possibly being TRBD1 (6 bases). Germline V gives CDR1 GTSNPN, CDR2 SVGIG (reference sequence). This CDR3 contains 14 residues. Trimming took off 2 bases at V and 7 bases at J, with 15 bases between the two ends. The CDR3 sequence: CAWSPGGGLQPQHF. The CDR3 nucleotides read TGTGCCTGGAGTCCTGGCGGGGGGCTACAGCCCCAGCATTTT.

The chain has TRBV11-1 and TRBJ2-5, with D maybe TRBD2 (6 bases). The germline gives CDR1 SGHAT, CDR2 FQDESV (reference sequence). The CDR3 runs to 14 residues. V lost 2 bases and J lost 5, with 12 bases in between. CDR3 residues: CASSLRSGVETQYF. DNA of the CDR3: TGTGCCAGCAGCTTACGTTCGGGGGTCGAGACCCAGTACTTC.

This clone was recorded a few times. J is TRBJ2-1 and V is TRBV9; 10 bases fit TRBD2. The CDR3 length is 15 residues. V was clipped by 0 bases and J by 6 bases; unmatched bases: 3. Germline V CDR1 and CDR2: SGDLS, YYNGEE. The DNA for the CDR3 is TGTGCCAGCAGCGTAGGACTAGCGGGCCGCAATGAGCAGTTCTTC. Amino acids: CASSVGLAGRNEQFF.

The rearrangement uses TRBV7-2 and TRBJ1-4; D is unclear. CDR1 is SGHTA and CDR2 is FQGNSA in the germline V gene. This CDR3 contains 15 residues. Trimming stripped 5 bases from V and 3 bases from J, with 13 bases between. CDR3 protein: CASSMRGNPNEKLFF. The DNA of the CDR3 is TGTGCCAGCAGCATGCGCGGGAACCCTAATGAAAAACTGTTTTTT.

The rearrangement joins TRBV7-2 to TRBJ1-2; perhaps TRBD1 as D (6 bases). The CDR3 consists of 17 residues. Germline-derived CDR1 and CDR2 are SGHTA and FQGNSA. V lost 0 bases, J lost 4 bases, and 18 bases lay in between. The CDR3 sequence: CASSLAVGRGSAYGYTF. Here the CDR3 DNA reads TGTGCCAGCAGCTTAGCGGTGGGCAGGGGTTCTGCCTATGGCTACACCTTC.

This clone was detected only a few times. J is TRBJ2-4 and V is TRBV19; D not certain. The CDR3 loop spans 15 amino acids. V was clipped by 3 bases and J by 2 bases, with 11 bases between them. Germline CDR1 reads LNHDA; CDR2 reads SQIVND (reference sequence). DNA of the CDR3: TGTGCCAGTAGTATGGTAACCACTACCAAAAACATTCAGTACTTC. Its translation: CASSMVTTTKNIQYF.

This clone was seen a single time. The chain carries TRBV7-3 and TRBJ2-1; 11 bases are shared with TRBD2. Germline V gives CDR1 SGHTA, CDR2 FQGTGA. This CDR3 spans 14 amino acids. V shed 5 bases and J 10 bases; nucleotides not matched to a gene: 7. Here the CDR3 DNA reads TGTGCCAGCAGCCCCAGACTAGCGGGATCCGAGCAGTTCTTC. As protein: CASSPRLAGSEQFF.

This chain links TRBV20-1 with TRBJ1-5; D may be TRBD1 (5 bases). CDR3 length: 14 residues. Trimming removed 3 bases at V and 16 bases at J, with 25 bases between. In germline, CDR1 is DFQATT, CDR2 SNEGSKA (reference sequence). Here the CDR3 DNA reads TGCAGTGCTAGTATGGGGCCTCTCTCCATGGACAAACATTTT. Protein product: CSASMGPLSMDKHF.

As for this clone: At one end the junction does not follow the germline gene, possibly because of a read error. This sequence joins TRBV7-9 and TRBJ1-1, with D unclear. From germline, CDR1 is SEHNR and CDR2 FQNEAQ (reference sequence). The CDR3 runs 15 residues. The CDR3 sequence: CASSLAQLMNTEAFF. Here the CDR3 DNA reads TGTGCCAGCAGCCTAGCACAGCTGATGAACACTGAAGCTTTCTTT.

The V and J genes are TRBV5-6 and TRBJ1-2; tentatively, D is TRBD1 (6 bases). Trimming left V 1 base short and J 8 bases short, with 12 bases between. This CDR3 has 13 amino acids. Germline CDR1 and CDR2: SGHDT and YYEEEE. For the CDR3, the DNA is TGTGCCAGCAGCTTGTGGGACAAAAAAGGCTACACCTTC. Translating it yields CASSLWDKKGYTF.

The rearrangement uses TRBV15 and TRBJ1-1, with D perhaps matching TRBD1 (6 bases). Germline V gives CDR1 LNHNV, CDR2 YYDKDF (reference sequence). V gave up 0 bases and J gave up 3 bases, with 14 bases separating them. This CDR3 has 16 residues. The CDR3 DNA reads as TGTGCCACCAGCAGAGACCGAGGGGGGAGGGACACTGAAGCTTTCTTT. Translated: CATSRDRGGRDTEAFF.

A word on this clone: Different DNA sequences within this sample yield the same CDR3. V and J are TRBV18 and TRBJ2-5, with a tentative D call TRBD1 (6 bases). The germline gives CDR1 KGHSH, CDR2 LQKENI. The CDR3 covers 14 residues. The V gene lost 2 bases and the J gene lost 5 bases, with 12 bases spanning the gap. CDR3 DNA: TGTGCCAGCTCACCAAAAGGGGGTGGTGAGACCCAGTACTTC. Its protein is CASSPKGGGETQYF.

This clone was seen more than once but under ten times. V and J are TRBV28 and TRBJ1-1; 7 bases align to TRBD1. The CDR3 has 14 residues. Germline V gene lookup returns CDR1 MDHEN and CDR2 SYDVKM. The junction had 11 bases not matched to a gene; V was cut back by 6 bases and J by 7 bases. Written as DNA, the CDR3 is TGTGCCAGCAGCGTAAAGAGGTGGGACAGTGAAGCTTTCTTT. Its protein product is CASSVKRWDSEAFF.

This sequence joins TRBV18 and TRBJ1-3; D gene unclear. There are 15 residues in the CDR3. The germline V and J ends were trimmed by 2 bases and 4 bases, with 12 bases remaining between them. The germline gives CDR1 KGHSH, CDR2 LQKENI. The CDR3 loop is CASSPGYSYGNTIYF. CDR3 coding DNA: TGTGCCAGCTCACCAGGTTACAGTTACGGAAACACCATATATTTT. Together with reference TRBV18 and TRBJ1-3, the CDR3 gives the full variable domain: NAGVMQNPRHLVRRRGQEARLRCSPMKGHSHVYWYRQLPEEGLKFMVYLQKENIIDESGMPKERFSAEFPKEGPSILRIQQVVRGDSAAYFCASSPGYSYGNTIYFGEGSWLTVV.

This clone has just a few counts. The chain is built from TRBV3-1 (or the pseudogene TRBV3-2) and TRBJ2-7, with 10 bases aligning to TRBD2. The germline V gene encodes CDR1 LGHDT and CDR2 YNNKEL (reference sequence). The CDR3 extends over 14 amino acids. Trimming cost V 5 bases and J 2 bases; bases outside gene matches: 3. This CDR3 is CASSALAGAYEQYF. CDR3 nucleotides: TGTGCCAGCAGCGCTCTAGCGGGGGCCTACGAGCAGTACTTC.

This chain links TRBV5-4 with TRBJ2-1; a possible D gene is TRBD2 (5 bases). The CDR3 loop spans 14 amino acids. CDR1 and CDR2 from the germline V gene are SGHNT and YYREEE (reference sequence). The ends were cut back, 0 bases at V and 4 bases at J, with 8 bases in the middle. CDR3 bases: TGTGCCAGCAGCTTGGGAACTAGTTACAATGAGCAGTTCTTC. Its protein product is CASSLGTSYNEQFF.

CDR3 bases: TGTGCCAGCGGGCAGGGGGCCGAAGAAAAACTGTTTTTT. Translating it yields CASGQGAEEKLFF. The chain recombines TRBV19 with TRBJ1-4; 8 nucleotides line up with TRBD1. This CDR3 is built from 13 residues. Germline CDR1 reads LNHDA; CDR2 reads SQIVND (reference sequence). The J segment lost 8 bases and the V segment lost 9 bases, leaving 8 bases of the junction unmatched.

The chain employs TRBV7-2 and TRBJ2-3; D may be TRBD1 (5 bases). The CDR3 has 15 amino acids. V was shortened by 6 bases and J by 0 bases, with 13 bases between the two germline ends. In germline, CDR1 is SGHTA, CDR2 FQGNSA. The DNA for the CDR3 is TGTGCCAGCAGGTTGGGGCGTTCTAGCACAGATACGCAGTATTTT. As protein: CASRLGRSSTDTQYF.

The CDR3 nucleotides are TGTGCCAGCAGTGTATTCCTAAACAGGGTGGACTCCTACGAGCAGTACTTC. Protein product: CASSVFLNRVDSYEQYF. The chain recombines TRBV6-1 with TRBJ2-7; D is possibly TRBD1 (6 bases). The CDR3 contains 17 residues. Germline V lookup: CDR1 MNHNS, CDR2 SASEGT. Trimming stripped 4 bases from V and 0 bases from J, with 19 bases between.

The chain carries TRBV3-1 (or the pseudogene TRBV3-2) and TRBJ2-6; no firm D call. Looked up from germline, CDR1 is LGHDT and CDR2 is YNNKEL (reference sequence). Between the trimmed V and J ends, which lost 1 base and 0 bases, there was a span of 4 bases. The CDR3 consists of 15 residues. CDR3 amino acids: CASSQGISGANVLTF. CDR3 nucleotide sequence: TGTGCCAGCAGCCAAGGTATCTCTGGGGCCAACGTCCTGACTTTC.

The chain links TRBV5-4 to TRBJ1-2; 7 nucleotides agree with TRBD1. This CDR3 comprises 14 residues. V shed 1 base and J 8 bases; nucleotides not matched to a gene: 8. CDR1 SGHNT and CDR2 YYREEE come from the germline V gene (reference sequence). This CDR3 is CASSLIEGAEGYTF. The CDR3 DNA sequence: TGTGCCAGCAGCTTGATCGAGGGGGCAGAGGGCTACACCTTC.

This clone was seen only a few times. The chain joins TRBV19 to TRBJ2-5; a possible D gene is TRBD2 (6 bases). The CDR3 extends over 15 amino acids. Trimming shortened V by 5 bases and J by 4 bases, and 17 bases separated the two germline ends. Germline V CDR1 and CDR2: LNHDA, SQIVND (reference sequence). The chain's CDR3 is CASSPGARGGETQYF. The CDR3 DNA follows: TGTGCCAGTAGTCCTGGGGCTAGGGGAGGAGAGACCCAGTACTTC.

About this clone: It is unclear where the CDR3 begins or ends on the DNA, so no DNA is shown, and the CDR3 is as TCRdb lists it. V usage is TRBV7-2 and J usage is TRBJ1-4. The CDR3 length equals 16 residues, ends included. The germline gives CDR1 SGHTA, CDR2 FQGNSA. CDR3 loop: CASSLVPSGRGEKLFF.

This clone was seen ten or more times. One end of the junction is discordant with germline, which a read error may explain. The V call is TRBV19, the J call TRBJ2-5, with TRBD2 matching 10 bases. CDR3 length: 16 amino acids. Germline-derived CDR1 and CDR2 are LNHDA and SQIVND (reference sequence). The CDR3 sequence is CASSGAERGGQKTQYF. The CDR3, as DNA: TGTGCCAGTAGTGGTGCCGAGCGGGGGGGCCAAAAGACCCAGTACTTC. Full variable domain (outside the CDR3, taken from reference TRBV19 and TRBJ2-5): DGGITQSPKYLFRKEGQNVTLSCEQNLNHDAMYWYRQDPGQGLRLIYYSQIVNDFQKGDIAEGYSVSREKKESFPLTVTSAQKNPTAFYLCASSGAERGGQKTQYFGPGTRLLVL.

The rearrangement uses TRBV29-1 and TRBJ1-1; D uncertain. Trimming removed 4 bases from V and 1 base from J, with 13 bases in between. The CDR3 has 14 amino acids. Germline V lookup: CDR1 SQVTM, CDR2 ANQGSEA. This CDR3 reads CSVADFSGNTEAFF. The CDR3 coding sequence is TGCAGCGTTGCTGACTTTTCGGGGAACACTGAAGCTTTCTTT.

The rearrangement links TRBV14 to TRBJ2-1; 9 positions agree with TRBD2. Germline V lookup: CDR1 SGHDN, CDR2 FVKESK. With V trimmed by 1 base and J by 9 bases, 10 bases remained unmatched. CDR3 size: 16 residues. The CDR3 nucleotides are TGTGCCAGCAGCCAAGGGGGGAGCGGGAGGTCGGGTGAGCAGTTCTTC. Translating gives CASSQGGSGRSGEQFF.